Listed here are 15 T cell receptor beta chains from one sample, sequenced in a study of T cells in women clearing cervical HPV infection. Generated by immunoSEQ multiplex PCR, the TCRdb table keeps only in-frame clones and is missing some. The table lists nearly 20,000 clones. Sequenced: blood buffy coat. These receptors came from a woman between 18 and 69 years old with a cervical HPV16 infection that either progressed to CIN3+ or cleared (not recorded which).

With regard to this clone: The sequence runs out 3 residues before the end of the CDR3; the remainder is reconstructed from the germline J gene. The chain joins TRBV4-1 to TRBJ2-1; perhaps TRBD2 as D (6 bases). Trimming pared 8 bases from V and 7 bases from J, leaving 18 bases between. Germline-derived CDR1 and CDR2 are MGHRA and YSYEKL. The CDR3 length is 14 residues. This CDR3 is CASAPGSGGNEQFF. The covered CDR3 bases are TGCGCCAGCGCCCCTGGTTCCGGAGGGAATGAG.

With regard to this clone: Read coverage stops 3 residues before the CDR3 terminus; the germline J gene supplies the remainder. The V call is TRBV7-9, the J call TRBJ1-1; D is undetermined. This CDR3 spans 12 amino acids. Germline V lookup: CDR1 SEHNR, CDR2 FQNEAQ (reference sequence). Between the trimmed V and J ends, which lost 8 bases and 1 base, there was a span of 8 bases. The covered CDR3 bases are TGTGCCAGCGTAATAGAGAACACTGAA. Protein sequence: CASVIENTE. The complete CDR3 reads CASVIENTEAFF.

As for this clone: The read terminates 3 residues ahead of where the CDR3 ends, so the germline J gene completes it. The V call is TRBV6-1, the J call TRBJ1-5; TRBD1 matches 7 bases. V was clipped by 1 base and J by 3 bases; unmatched bases: 6. The length of the CDR3 is 16 residues. The germline gives CDR1 MNHNS, CDR2 SASEGT. CDR3 bases read: TGTGCCAGCAGTGAAGTGACAGGGCCCTTCAATCAGCCC. It encodes CASSEVTGPFNQP. The full CDR3 protein is CASSEVTGPFNQPQHF.

Regarding this clone: The read ends 3 residues early relative to the CDR3; the germline J gene fills the gap. This rearrangement joins TRBV7-3 to TRBJ2-3; 12 bases are shared with TRBD2. After removal of 10 bases from V and 4 bases from J, the junction contained 12 bases not matched to a gene. CDR1 is SGHTA, CDR2 FQGTGA, per germline. The CDR3 covers 16 residues. The sequenced part of the CDR3 DNA is TGTGCCATCACTCCTAGCGGGGGGGCGAAGGCAGATACG. Its protein product is CAITPSGGAKADT. The whole CDR3 is CAITPSGGAKADTQYF.

The sequenced CDR3 bases are TGCAGTGCCACAGGGGGCGCTGGGGCCAACGTC. Its protein product is CSATGGAGANV. The full CDR3 reads CSATGGAGANVLTF. The chain carries TRBV20-1 and TRBJ2-6; 9 bases are a match to TRBD1. The observed sequence ends 3 residues before the CDR3 terminus, with the missing tail filled in from the germline J gene. V was clipped by 6 bases and J by 2 bases; unmatched bases: 2. CDR3 length: 14 residues. Germline values: CDR1 DFQATT, CDR2 SNEGSKA (reference sequence).

Note on this clone: The read comes to an end 3 residues before the CDR3 does, leaving the germline J gene to fill in the end. The chain carries TRBV5-6 and TRBJ1-2; 9 bases are a match to TRBD1. The CDR3 has 14 residues. The ends lost 0 bases at V and 7 bases at J; junction bases unmatched: 4. CDR1 is SGHDT and CDR2 is YYEEEE in the germline V gene. The DNA read from the CDR3 is TGTGCCAGCAGCTTGGACAGGGGGCTCTCTGGC. It encodes CASSLDRGLSG. The whole CDR3 sequence reads CASSLDRGLSGYTF.

This clone is classed as medium-sized by frequency. CDR3 DNA, as far as it was read: TGTGCCAGCAGTGACCTCGCCGGGACTAGCCCGTACAATGAG. It translates to CASSDLAGTSPYNE. The entire CDR3 protein is CASSDLAGTSPYNEQFF. The genes are TRBV6-4 and TRBJ2-1; 9 nucleotides align to TRBD2. The read ends 3 residues before the CDR3 terminus; that terminus is restored from the germline J gene. Germline CDR1 is MRHNA and CDR2 is SNTAGT. V dropped 2 bases and J dropped 4; count of bases not matched to a gene: 9. This CDR3 has 17 residues.

Points on this clone: The read terminates 3 residues before the CDR3 end, so the remaining end is supplied by the germline J gene. This rearrangement joins TRBV7-2 to TRBJ2-3, with 9 bases matching TRBD1. Per the germline V gene, CDR1 is SGHTA and CDR2 is FQGNSA. With V trimmed by 5 bases and J by 4 bases, 4 bases remained unmatched. This CDR3 comprises 14 residues. This CDR3 reads CASSPRQGADTQYF. The sequenced part of the CDR3 DNA is TGTGCCAGCAGCCCGAGACAGGGGGCAGATACG. Drawing the rest from reference TRBV7-2 and TRBJ2-3, the complete variable domain is GAGVSQSPSNKVTEKGKDVELRCDPISGHTALYWYRQSLGQGLEFLIYFQGNSAPDKSGLPSDRFSAERTGGSVSTLTIQRTQQEDSAVYLCASSPRQGADTQYFGPGTRLTVL.

This clone shows up as medium-sized by frequency. Read coverage stops 3 residues before the CDR3 terminus; the germline J gene supplies the remainder. This chain uses TRBV30 with TRBJ2-3; perhaps TRBD2 as D (6 bases). From germline, CDR1 is GTSNPN and CDR2 SVGIG (reference sequence). Trimming cost V 0 bases and J 1 base, with 8 bases left between them. There are 14 residues in the CDR3. The DNA read from the CDR3 is TGTGCCTGGAGTGTAGCGGGTGGCACAGATACG. Its translation is CAWSVAGGTDT. The CDR3 in its entirety is CAWSVAGGTDTQYF. The entire variable domain, with the rest obtained from reference TRBV30 and TRBJ2-3, is as follows: SQTIHQWPATLVQPVGSPLSLECTVEGTSNPNLYWYRQAAGRGLQLLFYSVGIGQISSEVPQNLSASRPQDRQFILSSKKLLLSDSGFYLCAWSVAGGTDTQYFGPGTRLTVL.

To note about this clone: The CDR3 end lies 3 residues beyond the end of the read and is filled in from the germline J gene. The chain uses TRBV6-2 or TRBV6-3 and TRBJ1-6; TRBD1 matches 10 bases. This CDR3 contains 16 residues. V was pared by 7 bases and J by 9 bases, with 12 bases of the junction left unmatched. CDR1 and CDR2 (germline): MNHEY, SVGEGT. The CDR3: CASKPNPGTGASPLHF. CDR3 DNA, as far as it was read: TGTGCCAGCAAGCCAAACCCGGGGACAGGGGCTTCACCC.

Points on this clone: The sequence runs out 3 residues before the end of the CDR3; the remainder is reconstructed from the germline J gene. The J gene is TRBJ1-1, the V gene TRBV20-1, with TRBD1 matching over 8 bases. V gave up 5 bases and J gave up 0 bases; unmatched junction bases: 5. Germline assignment: CDR1 DFQATT and CDR2 SNEGSKA (reference sequence). The CDR3 is made up of 14 amino acids. CDR3 DNA (partial): TGCAGTGCTGGGAGACAGGGGATGAACACTGAA. The encoded protein is CSAGRQGMNTE. The entire CDR3 protein is CSAGRQGMNTEAFF.

Note on this clone: Read coverage stops 3 residues before the CDR3 terminus; the germline J gene supplies the remainder. The chain couples TRBV15 to TRBJ2-3; 10 nucleotides match TRBD2. The CDR3 totals 16 residues. Germline CDR1 LNHNV, CDR2 YYDKDF (reference sequence). J lost 4 bases, V lost 3 bases, and 7 bases had no gene match. CDR3: CATSRGGLAPADTQYF. The covered CDR3 bases are TGTGCCACCAGCAGGGGGGGACTAGCGCCGGCAGATACG.

Comments on this clone: The CDR3 end lies 3 residues beyond the end of the read and is filled in from the germline J gene. The chain employs TRBV7-3 and TRBJ2-3; 9 nucleotides align to TRBD2. Germline CDR1 reads SGHTA; CDR2 reads FQGTGA. J was trimmed by 2 bases and V by 3 bases; bases with no gene match: 3. This CDR3 region has 15 residues. CDR3 bases read: TGTGCCAGCAGCTTCCGCGGGGGGGCCACAGATACG. Protein: CASSFRGGATDT. The full-length CDR3 reads as CASSFRGGATDTQYF.

To note about this clone: The CDR3 end falls 3 residues outside the read, so it is completed with the germline J gene. The chain employs TRBV19 and TRBJ1-5; 9 bases align to TRBD1. Germline V gene data show CDR1 as LNHDA and CDR2 as SQIVND (reference sequence). CDR3 length: 14 amino acids. After removal of 6 bases from V and 7 bases from J, the junction contained 7 bases not matched to a gene. The DNA read from the CDR3 is TGTGCCAGTAGCCAGGGGACAGGGAGCCAGCCC. As protein: CASSQGTGSQP. The full CDR3 protein is CASSQGTGSQPQHF.

The CDR3 is CASNTPGITEAFF. The DNA read from the CDR3 is TGTGCCAGCAACACCCCAGGGATCACTGAA. The chain carries TRBV9 and TRBJ1-1; D perhaps matches TRBD1 (5 bases). Coverage ceases 3 residues before the CDR3 finishes, and the germline J gene fills in the end. Germline V gene data show CDR1 as SGDLS and CDR2 as YYNGEE. The CDR3 sequence is 13 residues long. Between the trimmed V and J ends, which lost 6 bases and 4 bases, there was a span of 13 bases.